Shown below are 27 T cell receptor beta chains from a single sample sequenced in a study of blood T cell repertoires in COVID-19. The table came from immunoSEQ multiplex PCR; TCRdb's copy has only in-frame clones and leaves some out. The sample records 150,000 or so clones, around four fifths being singletons. The source material was PBMCs or T cells enriched from blood (not recorded which). These receptors were taken from a woman between 50 and 59 years old who had recovered from COVID-19.

The rearrangement links TRBV7-6 to TRBJ2-7; TRBD1 is a possible D gene (5 bases). In germline, CDR1 is SGHVS, CDR2 FNYEAQ. CDR3 length equals 14 residues. Trimming took 3 bases from V and 5 from J, leaving 14 bases between them. The CDR3 spells CASSLGWGGDEQYF. CDR3 nucleotides: TGTGCCAGCAGCTTGGGGTGGGGCGGCGACGAGCAGTACTTC.

This clone was counted a few times. The chain has TRBV11-2 and TRBJ2-1, with a tentative D call TRBD1 (6 bases). The CDR3 is 16 amino acids. CDR1 and CDR2 from the germline V gene are SGHAT and FQNNGV. With 4 bases removed from V and 0 bases from J, the gap between germline ends came to 13 bases. DNA for the CDR3: TGTGCCAGCAGCTCCTTGACAGGACCCTCCTACAATGAGCAGTTCTTC. Protein sequence: CASSSLTGPSYNEQFF.

V is TRBV29-1 and J is TRBJ1-1; weak D call: TRBD1 (6 bases). The CDR3 runs to 13 residues. The germline gives CDR1 SQVTM, CDR2 ANQGSEA. Between the trimmed V and J ends, which lost 7 bases and 0 bases, there was a span of 12 bases. The CDR3 bases are TGCAGCGGAGGGGACAACATGAACACTGAAGCTTTCTTT. It translates to CSGGDNMNTEAFF.

V is TRBV27 and J is TRBJ2-7; 9 bases are shared with TRBD1. Germline assignment: CDR1 MNHEY and CDR2 SMNVEV (reference sequence). Trimming took 2 bases from V and 5 from J; bases not matched to a gene: 4. This CDR3 spans 14 amino acids. The CDR3 is CASSLRGQGHEQYF. In DNA form, the CDR3 reads TGTGCCAGCAGTTTAAGGGGACAGGGCCACGAGCAGTACTTC.

The chain carries TRBV5-1 and TRBJ2-2; weak D call: TRBD1 (6 bases). This CDR3 has 15 residues. The germline V and J ends were trimmed by 0 bases and 7 bases, with 13 bases remaining between them. Per the germline V gene, CDR1 is SGHRS and CDR2 is YFSETQ. The CDR3 DNA follows: TGCGCCAGCAGCTTGGTTCAGGGGACGAACGGGGAGCTGTTTTTT. Its protein product is CASSLVQGTNGELFF.

The chain employs TRBV1 and TRBJ2-7; the table's TRBD1 call for D was not verified on the DNA. TRBV1 is a known pseudogene. The CDR3 spans 16 residues. In DNA, the CDR3 is TGCACCAGCAGCCAAGAGAGTCAGGGGGGCAACTACGAGCAGTACTTC. This gives the protein CTSSQESQGGNYEQYF.

This chain joins TRBV27 and TRBJ1-5; TRBD1 agrees at 7 bases. Germline V gene lookup returns CDR1 MNHEY and CDR2 SMNVEV (reference sequence). The CDR3 totals 14 residues. The ends lost 2 bases at V and 3 bases at J; junction bases unmatched: 1. For the CDR3, the DNA is TGTGCCAGCAGTTTAAAGGGGGCCAATCAGCCCCAGCATTTT. Translating gives CASSLKGANQPQHF.

This chain uses TRBV10-3 with TRBJ1-2; 9 bases line up with TRBD1. J lost 5 bases, V lost 7 bases, and 11 bases had no gene match. Germline V CDR1 and CDR2: ENHRY, SYGVKD. The CDR3 totals 15 residues. The CDR3 nucleotides read TGTGCCATCAACCTTCCGGGACAGGGAGTTTATGGCTACACCTTC. It codes for CAINLPGQGVYGYTF.

The V call is TRBV18, the J call TRBJ1-2; D might be TRBD1 (6 bases). There are 14 residues in the CDR3. Germline values: CDR1 KGHSH, CDR2 LQKENI. The V and J ends lost 5 bases and 3 bases respectively, with 13 bases between them. The CDR3 DNA sequence: TGTGCCAGCTCAACAGGGAACGCAGACTATGGCTACACCTTC. Translating gives CASSTGNADYGYTF.

V and J are TRBV9 and TRBJ2-7; 9 bases fit TRBD1. The trim removed 4 bases at V and 1 base at J, leaving 6 bases unmatched. The CDR3 sequence is 15 residues long. Germline CDR1 and CDR2: SGDLS and YYNGEE. CDR3 sequence: CASSPGQGVSYEQYF. The CDR3 DNA reads as TGTGCCAGCAGCCCGGGACAGGGAGTGTCCTACGAGCAGTACTTC.

The chain recombines TRBV9 with TRBJ2-1, with TRBD2 as a possible D gene (6 bases). Germline V gene sequence: CDR1 SGDLS, CDR2 YYNGEE. The CDR3 covers 15 residues. V was pared by 2 bases and J by 6 bases, with 15 bases between. The CDR3 DNA is TGTGCCAGCAGCGTCGGGGACTCCAGTTTCAATGAGCAGTTCTTC. Encoded protein: CASSVGDSSFNEQFF.

The chain employs TRBV6-1 and TRBJ2-3, with 8 nucleotides matching TRBD1. Looked up from germline, CDR1 is MNHNS and CDR2 is SASEGT. V gave up 3 bases and J gave up 2 bases; unmatched junction bases: 4. This CDR3 is 15 amino acids long. The CDR3 is CASSDRGHNTDTQYF. For the CDR3, the DNA is TGTGCCAGCAGTGACAGGGGGCACAACACAGATACGCAGTATTTT.

The rearrangement links TRBV7-2 to TRBJ2-6, with D perhaps matching TRBD1 (6 bases). The CDR3 has 15 residues. V was cut by 11 bases and J by 0 bases, with 14 bases left in between. Germline V gives CDR1 SGHTA, CDR2 FQGNSA. The CDR3 spells CACGQFLSGANVLTF. The CDR3 DNA reads as TGTGCCTGCGGACAGTTCCTCTCTGGGGCCAACGTCCTGACTTTC.

This chain uses TRBV5-1 with TRBJ1-2; 7 bases line up with TRBD1. This CDR3 region has 13 residues. In germline, CDR1 is SGHRS, CDR2 YFSETQ. Unmatched junction bases numbered 7, after V lost 7 bases and J lost 4 bases. CDR3 protein: CASAEGAGYGYTF. For the CDR3, the DNA is TGCGCCAGCGCGGAGGGGGCAGGCTATGGCTACACCTTC.

The CDR3 is CASSPPVGGYTF. The CDR3 nucleotides are TGTGCCAGCAGCCCACCCGTCGGGGGCTACACCTTC. The chain is built from TRBV2 and TRBJ1-2; D ambiguous. Between the trimmed V and J ends, which lost 6 bases and 8 bases, there was a span of 13 bases. Germline CDR1 SNHLY, CDR2 FYNNEI. This CDR3 has 12 residues.

The genes are TRBV12-3 or TRBV12-4 and TRBJ1-6; tentatively, D is TRBD1 (6 bases). CDR3 size: 12 residues. Trimming left V 3 bases short and J 14 bases short, with 11 bases between. The DNA for the CDR3 is TGTGCCAGCAGTTTTGAGGGGGTTGCCCTCCACTTT. Protein product: CASSFEGVALHF.

In this sample, this clone turned up once. The J gene is TRBJ2-5, the V gene TRBV24-1; 7 positions agree with TRBD1. Germline CDR1 reads KGHDR; CDR2 reads SFDVKD. V lost 5 bases and J lost 5; bases outside the gene matches: 4. The CDR3 spans 13 residues. Here the CDR3 DNA reads TGTGCCACCAGTGGCGACAGGGTGGAGACCCAGTACTTC. It is translated as CATSGDRVETQYF.

J is TRBJ2-7 and V is TRBV28, with TRBD1 identical over 10 bases. V dropped 5 bases and J dropped 5; count of bases not matched to a gene: 9. CDR1 is MDHEN, CDR2 SYDVKM, per germline. This CDR3 spans 15 amino acids. CDR3 residues: CASSLGTGVENEQYF. CDR3 DNA: TGTGCCAGCAGTCTAGGGACAGGGGTCGAGAACGAGCAGTACTTC.

The V and J genes are TRBV7-2 and TRBJ1-4; the match to TRBD1 covers 7 bases. Germline V gene sequence: CDR1 SGHTA, CDR2 FQGNSA. CDR3 length equals 15 residues. V trimming: 5 bases; J trimming: 5 bases; junction bases outside the gene matches: 8. The CDR3 is CASSLMGQQNEKLFF. The CDR3 nucleotides are TGTGCCAGCAGCCTGATGGGACAGCAAAATGAAAAACTGTTTTTT.

In its sample, this clone was seen a few times. The V gene is TRBV18, the J gene TRBJ1-1; D not resolved. Germline V gene sequence: CDR1 KGHSH, CDR2 LQKENI. The CDR3 runs to 14 residues. V dropped 4 bases and J dropped 1 base, with 10 bases sitting between them. CDR3 DNA sequence: TGTGCCAGCTCACGGTCGGGTCAGAACACTGAAGCTTTCTTT. Translation: CASSRSGQNTEAFF.

This clone has a single count. The rearrangement links TRBV6-2 or TRBV6-3 to TRBJ2-6; 10 bases are a match to TRBD1. Germline values: CDR1 MNHEY, CDR2 SVGEGT. This CDR3 has 17 amino acids. The J segment lost 1 base and the V segment lost 4 bases, leaving 4 bases of the junction unmatched. The CDR3 reads CASSLGQGRSGANVLTF. The CDR3 bases are TGTGCCAGCAGTTTGGGACAGGGGCGGTCTGGGGCCAACGTCCTGACTTTC.

The J gene is TRBJ1-3, the V gene TRBV5-4; TRBD1 matches 8 bases. V shed 0 bases, J shed 7 bases, and the junction held 6 bases outside the gene matches. The germline gives CDR1 SGHNT, CDR2 YYREEE (reference sequence). The CDR3 sequence is 15 residues long. Written as DNA, the CDR3 is TGTGCCAGCAGCTTGGATCCAGGGGGCTGGAACACCATATATTTT. Amino acids: CASSLDPGGWNTIYF.

The V and J genes are TRBV5-1 and TRBJ1-2; 10 nucleotides match TRBD1. The trim removed 4 bases at V and 9 bases at J, leaving 12 bases unmatched. Germline loops: CDR1 SGHRS, CDR2 YFSETQ. The CDR3 extends over 15 amino acids. The CDR3 loop is CASSLGQGPGDSYTF. DNA of the CDR3: TGCGCCAGCAGCCTGGGACAGGGGCCGGGCGACAGCTACACCTTC.

The rearrangement joins TRBV2 to TRBJ1-5; 9 bases map to TRBD1. CDR3 length: 14 amino acids. V shed 6 bases, J shed 7 bases, and the junction held 7 bases outside the gene matches. Germline V gene lookup returns CDR1 SNHLY and CDR2 FYNNEI. The CDR3 region is CASSWDRVGQPQHF. CDR3 coding DNA: TGTGCCAGCAGCTGGGACAGGGTAGGACAGCCCCAGCATTTT.

The rearrangement links TRBV9 to TRBJ2-3; 8 nucleotides agree with TRBD2. The CDR3 contains 16 residues. Germline V gene sequence: CDR1 SGDLS, CDR2 YYNGEE. The ends lost 1 base at V and 8 bases at J; junction bases unmatched: 12. This CDR3 reads CASSVMSGLAEGTQYF. CDR3 sequence (DNA): TGTGCCAGCAGCGTAATGTCAGGACTAGCTGAGGGTACGCAGTATTTT. The full variable domain, completed using reference TRBV9 and TRBJ2-3, is DSGVTQTPKHLITATGQRVTLRCSPRSGDLSVYWYQQSLDQGLQFLIQYYNGEERAKGNILERFSAQQFPDLHSELNLSSLELGDSALYFCASSVMSGLAEGTQYFGPGTRLTVL.

The CDR3 nucleotides read TGTGCCAGCAGCGTAGGGGGAGGGGGCACTGAAGCTTTCTTT. Translating it yields CASSVGGGGTEAFF. The rearrangement links TRBV9 to TRBJ1-1, with D perhaps TRBD1 (6 bases). The germline CDR1 and CDR2 sequences are SGDLS and YYNGEE. V was trimmed by 0 bases and J by 4 bases, leaving 10 bases between them. CDR3 size: 14 residues.

The chain has TRBV11-3 and TRBJ2-7, with D maybe TRBD2 (7 bases). This CDR3 contains 15 residues. Germline assignment: CDR1 SGHNT and CDR2 YENEEA. Trimming shortened V by 7 bases and J by 6 bases, and 22 bases separated the two germline ends. The CDR3 sequence is CASTYGGPSGGEQYF. Written as DNA, the CDR3 is TGTGCCAGCACCTACGGGGGGCCTAGCGGTGGCGAGCAGTACTTC.